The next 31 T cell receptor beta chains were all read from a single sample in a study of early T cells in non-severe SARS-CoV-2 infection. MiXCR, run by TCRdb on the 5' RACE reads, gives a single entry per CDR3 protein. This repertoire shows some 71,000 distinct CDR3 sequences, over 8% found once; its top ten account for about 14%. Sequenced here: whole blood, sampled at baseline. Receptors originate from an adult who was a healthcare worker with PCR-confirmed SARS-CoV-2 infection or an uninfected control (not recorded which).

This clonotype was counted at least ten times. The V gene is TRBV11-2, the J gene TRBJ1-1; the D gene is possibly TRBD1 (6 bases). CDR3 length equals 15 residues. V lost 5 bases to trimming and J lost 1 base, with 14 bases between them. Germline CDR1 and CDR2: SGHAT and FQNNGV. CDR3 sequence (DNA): TGTGCCAGCAGCCCAACGGGGACACAGAACACTGAAGCTTTCTTT. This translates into CASSPTGTQNTEAFF.

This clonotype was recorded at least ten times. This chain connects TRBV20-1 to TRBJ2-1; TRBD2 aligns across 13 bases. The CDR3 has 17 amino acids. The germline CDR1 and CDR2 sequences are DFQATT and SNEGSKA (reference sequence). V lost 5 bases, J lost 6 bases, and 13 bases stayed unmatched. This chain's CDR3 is CSALPQRLAGGSNEQFF. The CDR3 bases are TGCAGTGCTCTCCCGCAGCGACTAGCGGGAGGATCCAATGAGCAGTTCTTC.

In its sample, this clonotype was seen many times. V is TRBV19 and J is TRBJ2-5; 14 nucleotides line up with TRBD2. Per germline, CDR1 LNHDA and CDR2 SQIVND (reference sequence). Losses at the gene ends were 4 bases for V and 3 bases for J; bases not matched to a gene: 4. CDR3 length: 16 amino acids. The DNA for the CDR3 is TGTGCCAGTAGTAGACTAGCGGGAGGGACGAAAGAGACCCAGTACTTC. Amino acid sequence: CASSRLAGGTKETQYF.

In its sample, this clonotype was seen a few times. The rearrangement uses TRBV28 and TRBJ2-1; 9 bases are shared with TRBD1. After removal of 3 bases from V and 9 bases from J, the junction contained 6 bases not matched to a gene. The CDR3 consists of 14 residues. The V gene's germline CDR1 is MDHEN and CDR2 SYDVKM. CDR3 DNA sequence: TGTGCCAGCAGTTTGCCGGGACAGGGCGTTGAGCAGTTCTTC. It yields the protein CASSLPGQGVEQFF. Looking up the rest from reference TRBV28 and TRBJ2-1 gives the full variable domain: DVKVTQSSRYLVKRTGEKVFLECVQDMDHENMFWYRQDPGLGLRLIYFSYDVKMKEKGDIPEGYSVSREKKERFSLILESASTNQTSMYLCASSLPGQGVEQFFGPGTRLTVL.

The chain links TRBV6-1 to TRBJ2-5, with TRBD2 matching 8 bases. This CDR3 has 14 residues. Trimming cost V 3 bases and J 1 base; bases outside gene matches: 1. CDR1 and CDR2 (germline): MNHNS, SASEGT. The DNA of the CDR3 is TGTGCCAGCAGTGACCTAGCGGGCCAAGAGACCCAGTACTTC. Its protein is CASSDLAGQETQYF.

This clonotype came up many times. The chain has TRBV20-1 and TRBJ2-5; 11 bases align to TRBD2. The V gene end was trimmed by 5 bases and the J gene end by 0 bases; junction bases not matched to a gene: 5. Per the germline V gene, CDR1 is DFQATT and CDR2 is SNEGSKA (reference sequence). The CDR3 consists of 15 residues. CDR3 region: CSASTSGGYQETQYF. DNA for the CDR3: TGCAGTGCTTCAACTAGCGGGGGTTACCAAGAGACCCAGTACTTC.

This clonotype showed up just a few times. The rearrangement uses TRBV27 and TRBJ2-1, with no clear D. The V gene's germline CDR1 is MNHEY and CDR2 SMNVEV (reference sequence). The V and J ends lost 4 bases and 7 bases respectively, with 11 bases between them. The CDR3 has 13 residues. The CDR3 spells CASSSDVGNEQFF. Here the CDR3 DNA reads TGTGCCAGCAGTTCGGACGTGGGGAATGAGCAGTTCTTC.

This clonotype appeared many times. The CDR3 loop is CASSVNGQETNTIYF. CDR3 sequence (DNA): TGTGCCAGCAGTGTGAACGGACAGGAAACGAACACCATATATTTT. This rearrangement joins TRBV6-5 to TRBJ1-3; 7 bases fit TRBD1. The junction had 11 bases not matched to a gene; V was cut back by 5 bases and J by 7 bases. CDR3 size: 15 residues. CDR1 and CDR2 (germline): MNHEY, SVGAGI.

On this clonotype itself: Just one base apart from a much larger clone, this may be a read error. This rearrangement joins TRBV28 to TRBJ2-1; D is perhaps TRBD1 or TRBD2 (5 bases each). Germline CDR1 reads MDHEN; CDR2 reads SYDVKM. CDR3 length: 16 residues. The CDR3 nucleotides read TGTACCAGCAGCCTAGCCGGGACCCGGCCCCCTCATGAGCAGTTCTTC. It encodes CTSSLAGTRPPHEQFF.

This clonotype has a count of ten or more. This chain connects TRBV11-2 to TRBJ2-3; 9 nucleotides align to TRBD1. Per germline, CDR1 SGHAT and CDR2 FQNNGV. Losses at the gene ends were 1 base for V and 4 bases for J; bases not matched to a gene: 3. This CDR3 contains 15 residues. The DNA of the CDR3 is TGTGCCAGCAGCTTAGGTACAGGGGGCGCAGATACGCAGTATTTT. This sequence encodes CASSLGTGGADTQYF.

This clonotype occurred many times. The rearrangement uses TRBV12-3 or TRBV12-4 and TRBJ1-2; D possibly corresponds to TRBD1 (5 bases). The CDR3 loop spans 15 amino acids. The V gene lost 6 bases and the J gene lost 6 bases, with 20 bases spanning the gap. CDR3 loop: CASRPEGTAENGYTF. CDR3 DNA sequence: TGTGCCAGCAGACCGGAGGGGACTGCAGAGAATGGCTACACCTTC.

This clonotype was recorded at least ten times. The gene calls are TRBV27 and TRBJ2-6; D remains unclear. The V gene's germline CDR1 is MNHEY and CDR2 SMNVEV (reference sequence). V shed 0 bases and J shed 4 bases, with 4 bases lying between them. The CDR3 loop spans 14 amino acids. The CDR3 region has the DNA TGTGCCAGCAGTTTATCGGAAGGGGCCAACGTCCTGACTTTC. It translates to CASSLSEGANVLTF. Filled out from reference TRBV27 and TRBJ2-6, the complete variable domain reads EAQVTQNPRYLITVTGKKLTVTCSQNMNHEYMSWYRQDPGLGLRQIYYSMNVEVTDKGDVPEGYKVSRKEKRNFPLILESPSPNQTSLYFCASSLSEGANVLTFGAGSRLTVL.

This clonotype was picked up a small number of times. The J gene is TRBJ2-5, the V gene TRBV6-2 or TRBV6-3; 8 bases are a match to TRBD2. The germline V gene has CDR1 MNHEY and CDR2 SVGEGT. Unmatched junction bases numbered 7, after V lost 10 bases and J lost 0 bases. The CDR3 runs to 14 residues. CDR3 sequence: CATIRGGYQETQYF. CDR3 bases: TGTGCCACCATCCGCGGGGGGTACCAAGAGACCCAGTACTTC.

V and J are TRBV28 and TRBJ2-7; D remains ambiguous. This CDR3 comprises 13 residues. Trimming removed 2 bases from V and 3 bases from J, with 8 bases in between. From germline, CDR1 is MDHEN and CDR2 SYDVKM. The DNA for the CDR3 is TGTGCCAGCAGTTTACCCGGGTTCTACGAGCAGTACTTC. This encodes CASSLPGFYEQYF.

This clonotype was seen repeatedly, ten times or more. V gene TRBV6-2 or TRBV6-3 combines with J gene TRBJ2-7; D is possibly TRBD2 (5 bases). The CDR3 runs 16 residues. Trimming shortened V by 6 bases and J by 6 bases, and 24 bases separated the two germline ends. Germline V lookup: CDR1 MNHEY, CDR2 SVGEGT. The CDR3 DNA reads TGTGCCAGCAGCCCAAGGCGGGCAGGATCCCCTACCGAGCAGTACTTC. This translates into CASSPRRAGSPTEQYF.

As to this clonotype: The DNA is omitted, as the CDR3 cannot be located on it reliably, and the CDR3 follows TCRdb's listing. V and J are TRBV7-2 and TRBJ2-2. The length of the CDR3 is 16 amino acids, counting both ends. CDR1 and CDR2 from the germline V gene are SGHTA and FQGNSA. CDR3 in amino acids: CASSLVSSQFFGELFF.

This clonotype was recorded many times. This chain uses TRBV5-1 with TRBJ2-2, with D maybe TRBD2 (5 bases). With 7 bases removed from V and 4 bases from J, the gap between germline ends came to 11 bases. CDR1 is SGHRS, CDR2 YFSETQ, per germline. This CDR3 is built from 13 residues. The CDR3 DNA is TGCGCCAGCCGAGGGCCGCGCACCGGGGAGCTGTTTTTT. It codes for CASRGPRTGELFF.

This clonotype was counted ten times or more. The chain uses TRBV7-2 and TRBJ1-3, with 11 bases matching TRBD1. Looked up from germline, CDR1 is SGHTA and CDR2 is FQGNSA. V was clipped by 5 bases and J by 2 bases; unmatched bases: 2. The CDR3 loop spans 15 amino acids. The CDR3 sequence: CASSGQGAPGNTIYF. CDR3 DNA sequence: TGTGCCAGCAGCGGACAGGGGGCGCCTGGAAACACCATATATTTT.

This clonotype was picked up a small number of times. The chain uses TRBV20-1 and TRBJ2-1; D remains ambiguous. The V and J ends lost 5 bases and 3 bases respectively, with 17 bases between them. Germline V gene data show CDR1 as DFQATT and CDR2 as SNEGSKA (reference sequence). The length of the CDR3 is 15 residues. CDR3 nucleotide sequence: TGCAGTGCTTCCAGCCCCACGAGGAACTACAATGAGCAGTTCTTC. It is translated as CSASSPTRNYNEQFF.

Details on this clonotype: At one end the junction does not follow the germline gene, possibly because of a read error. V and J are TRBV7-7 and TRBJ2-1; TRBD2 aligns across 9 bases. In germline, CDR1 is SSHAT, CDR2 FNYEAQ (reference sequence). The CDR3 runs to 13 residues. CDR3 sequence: CASSMGLADEQFF. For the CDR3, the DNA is TGTGCTAGCAGTATGGGACTAGCCGATGAGCAGTTCTTC.

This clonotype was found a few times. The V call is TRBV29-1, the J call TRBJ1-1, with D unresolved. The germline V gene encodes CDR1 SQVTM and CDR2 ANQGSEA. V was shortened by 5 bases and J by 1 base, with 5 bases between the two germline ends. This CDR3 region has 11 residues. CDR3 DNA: TGCAGCGTTTCCAGGAACACTGAAGCTTTCTTT. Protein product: CSVSRNTEAFF. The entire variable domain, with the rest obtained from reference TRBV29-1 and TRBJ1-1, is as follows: SAVISQKPSRDICQRGTSLTIQCQVDSQVTMMFWYRQQPGQSLTLIATANQGSEATYESGFVIDKFPISRPNLTFSTLTVSNMSPEDSSIYLCSVSRNTEAFFGQGTRLTVV.

The CDR3, as DNA: TGTGCCAGTAGTATGGAGGGCGATGGGCAGCCCCAGCATTTT. It translates to CASSMEGDGQPQHF. This chain joins TRBV19 and TRBJ1-5; D is uncertain. The CDR3 loop spans 14 amino acids. The V gene lost 3 bases and the J gene lost 7 bases, with 13 bases spanning the gap. From germline, CDR1 is LNHDA and CDR2 SQIVND (reference sequence).

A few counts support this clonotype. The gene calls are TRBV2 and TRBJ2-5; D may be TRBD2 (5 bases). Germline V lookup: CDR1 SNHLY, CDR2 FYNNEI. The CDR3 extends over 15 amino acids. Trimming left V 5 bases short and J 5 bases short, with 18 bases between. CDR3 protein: CASSSWTGISETQYF. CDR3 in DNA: TGTGCCAGCAGTTCGTGGACCGGGATATCGGAGACCCAGTACTTC.

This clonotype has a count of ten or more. The CDR3 reads CASSLARKDGYTF. CDR3 nucleotide sequence: TGTGCCAGCAGTTTAGCTAGGAAGGATGGCTACACCTTC. This rearrangement joins TRBV12-3 or TRBV12-4 to TRBJ1-2; no firm D call. V lost 0 bases and J 6 bases, leaving 8 bases between the germline ends. This CDR3 is built from 13 residues.

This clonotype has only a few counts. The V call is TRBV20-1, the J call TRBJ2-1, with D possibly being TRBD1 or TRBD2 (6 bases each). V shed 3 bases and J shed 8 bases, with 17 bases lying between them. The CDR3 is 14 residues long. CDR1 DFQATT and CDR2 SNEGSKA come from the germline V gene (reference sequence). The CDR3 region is CSARGGARRDEQFF. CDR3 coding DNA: TGCAGTGCTAGGGGGGGCGCTAGACGGGATGAGCAGTTCTTC.

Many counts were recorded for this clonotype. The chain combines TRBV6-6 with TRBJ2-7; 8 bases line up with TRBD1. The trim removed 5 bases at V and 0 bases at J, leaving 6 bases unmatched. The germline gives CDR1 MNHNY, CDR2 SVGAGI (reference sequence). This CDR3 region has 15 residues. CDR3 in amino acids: CASSKGTGSSYEQYF. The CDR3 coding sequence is TGTGCCAGCAGTAAAGGGACAGGAAGCTCCTACGAGCAGTACTTC.

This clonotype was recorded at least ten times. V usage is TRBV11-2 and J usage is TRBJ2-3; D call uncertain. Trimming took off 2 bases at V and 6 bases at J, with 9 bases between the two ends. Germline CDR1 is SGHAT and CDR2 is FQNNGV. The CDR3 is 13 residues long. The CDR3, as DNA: TGTGCCAGCAGCTTAAGCCCTACTGATACGCAGTATTTT. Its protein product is CASSLSPTDTQYF.

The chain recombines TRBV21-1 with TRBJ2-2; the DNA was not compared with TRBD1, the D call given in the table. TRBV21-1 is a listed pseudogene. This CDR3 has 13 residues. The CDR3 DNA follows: TGTGCCAGCACCCCTCGGACCTCCGGGGAGCTGTTTTTT. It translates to CASTPRTSGELFF.

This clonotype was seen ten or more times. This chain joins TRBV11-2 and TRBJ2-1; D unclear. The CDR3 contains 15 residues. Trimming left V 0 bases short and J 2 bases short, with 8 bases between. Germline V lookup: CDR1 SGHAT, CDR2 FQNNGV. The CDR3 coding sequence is TGTGCCAGCAGCTTAGAAGGCTATACCTACAATGAGCAGTTCTTC. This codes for CASSLEGYTYNEQFF.

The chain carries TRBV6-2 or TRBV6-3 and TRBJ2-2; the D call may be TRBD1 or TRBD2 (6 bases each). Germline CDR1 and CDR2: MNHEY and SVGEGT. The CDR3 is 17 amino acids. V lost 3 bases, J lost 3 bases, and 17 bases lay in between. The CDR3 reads CASSYTVGGADTGELFF. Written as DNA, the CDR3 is TGTGCCAGCAGTTATACTGTCGGGGGCGCGGACACCGGGGAGCTGTTTTTT.

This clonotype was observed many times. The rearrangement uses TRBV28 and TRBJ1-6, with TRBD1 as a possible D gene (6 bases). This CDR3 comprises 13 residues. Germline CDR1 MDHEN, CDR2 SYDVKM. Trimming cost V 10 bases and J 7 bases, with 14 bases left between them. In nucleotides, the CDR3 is TGTGCCACCCTGAGGGGGGAGAATTCACCCCTCCACTTT. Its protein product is CATLRGENSPLHF.